The clone carrying this T cell receptor beta chain turned up a few times. Its target is unknown. This record comes from a study of beta chain features in type 1 diabetes. Across the whole study: Examined across all samples were just under 110,000,000 sorted cells.

Each population that was sorted was more than 95% pure. The CDR3 consists of 14 residues. The germline CDR1 and CDR2 sequences are SGHRS and YFSETQ. V was shortened by 4 bases and J by 3 bases, with 12 bases between the two germline ends. Expressed TCRB transcripts were sequenced, since all the RNA that had been isolated was reverse transcribed. Profiled with immunoSEQ multiplex PCR; TCRdb holds only in-frame clones, not every one. The repertoire has around 710,000 clones, 9.5% to 15% of them found once; the top ten carry around 0.12%. General study findings and limits: TCRB repertoires of naive, central memory and Treg cells appeared more similar among patients than among healthy donors. Within each of all four CD4+ subsets, Type 1 diabetes patients had TCRB CDR3s that were moderately but significantly shorter. Any HLA effect on TCRB rearrangement was left unresolved by small sub-analyses.

Sequences were obtained from naive CD4+ T cells from blood. This TCR came from a man between 25 and 39 years old with type 1 diabetes. The chain links TRBV5-1 to TRBJ2-3; D not resolved. The CDR3 nucleotides are TGCGCCAGCAGCCTGAACCCAGAGACAGATACGCAGTATTTT. It encodes CASSLNPETDTQYF.